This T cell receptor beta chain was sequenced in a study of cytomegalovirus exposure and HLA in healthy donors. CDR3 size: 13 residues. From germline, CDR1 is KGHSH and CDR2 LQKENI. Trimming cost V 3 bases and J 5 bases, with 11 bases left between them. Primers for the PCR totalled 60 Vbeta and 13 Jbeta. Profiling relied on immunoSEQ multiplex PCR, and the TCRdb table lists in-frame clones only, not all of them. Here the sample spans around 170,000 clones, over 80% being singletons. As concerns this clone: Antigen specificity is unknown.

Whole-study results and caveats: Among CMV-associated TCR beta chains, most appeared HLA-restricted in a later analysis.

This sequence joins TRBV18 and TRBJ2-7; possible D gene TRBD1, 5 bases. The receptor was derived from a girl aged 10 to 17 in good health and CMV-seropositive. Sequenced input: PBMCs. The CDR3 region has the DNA TGTGCCAGCTCACCTTATATAGGGGACGAGCAGTACTTC. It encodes CASSPYIGDEQYF.